The source of this T cell receptor (beta chain) is a study of beta chain features in type 1 diabetes (dated by TCRdb to between 2018 and 2020). In the study overall: No differences in mean age, gender distribution, total cell number or subset yield were found between patients and healthy donors. In the study, TCRB repertoires of sorted circulating CD4+ T cell subsets from recently diagnosed type 1 diabetes patients were compared with those of matched healthy donors. Regulatory and stem cell-like memory subsets were isolated from only 8 patients and 8 healthy donors, whereas naive and central memory subsets came from all 30 or so donors. A total of 85 million to 110 million sorted cells were examined across all samples, and RNA yield correlated strongly with the number of cells per subset.

The High Capacity cDNA Reverse Transcription Kit was used to reverse transcribe all of the isolated RNA, meaning that expressed TCRB transcripts were what got sequenced. Naive, central memory and regulatory T cell samples underwent deep immunoSEQ sequencing, averaging around 4 million total reads per sample. Sorted cells were lysed in RLT buffer, and RNA was extracted using DNase-treated RNeasy Micro or Mini kits according to cell number. To prevent cross-contamination, each cell subset was processed individually, whereas patient and healthy donor samples were processed jointly. TCRB sequences were amplified from cDNA with the immunoSEQ multiplex PCR, producing 87-bp fragments spanning the CDR3 region. Sequencing of the amplicons was performed on the Illumina HiSeq platform. The published analysis was carried out like this. PCR bias was computationally corrected using synthetic template baselines, reads within Hamming distance 2 were collapsed, and singletons that could not be merged were discarded. By aligning reads against IMGT, V, D and J genes, CDR3 length, and insertions or deletions at six rearrangement sites were assigned. Within each subset, clonotype counts were normalized to sorted cell number, after which true diversity and Gini coefficients were computed with the tcR R package. Repertoire sharing was quantified using the overlap coefficient calculated on TCRB nucleotide sequences. Out-of-frame TCRB sequences from naive cells were analyzed to stand in for the pre-selection repertoire. In TCRdb, the immuneACCESS table is reduced to in-frame sequences with V and J assigned. These tables do not hold every clone; where another copy was compared, an unresolved V gene accounts for under half, and the others remain unexplained. Clone size and V and J calls were adopted from that table, with D and trimming inferred from the DNA. The sample data list under 800,000 clones, and about a sixth of these were observed just once. The ten largest clones capture 0.093% of the sample.

Results and caveats for the whole study, not just this receptor: A moderate but significant shortening of TCRB CDR3 length was observed in type 1 diabetes patients in all four CD4+ subsets. Because cDNA was sequenced instead of genomic DNA, highly expressing activated cells could be over-represented, though the groups showed no difference in activation or CD3 levels. Only small numbers of individuals were included in the HLA sub-analyses, which left unresolved whether HLA type had any influence on TCRB rearrangement. Naive, central memory and regulatory TCRB repertoires appeared to be more similar among patients than among healthy donors. Shorter templates might be favored by PCR, yet because patient and control samples were amplified and corrected together, any such skew would affect both groups equally. At VDJ recombination sites, patients with type 1 diabetes made fewer insertions and deleted more nucleotides, a pattern implying thymic rearrangement abnormalities.

A single peripheral blood draw of approximately 0.11 L on average was collected from each donor into heparinised tubes. Naive, central memory, regulatory and stem cell-like memory CD4+ T cells were sorted on a BD FACSAria II using a panel including CD45RO, CCR7, CD25, CD127, CD95 and CD27. Purity was above 98% for every sorted population. PBMCs were isolated right away by Lymphoprep density gradient centrifugation and were stained directly, without culture. To minimize batch effects, samples were stained and sorted in pairs, one healthy donor with one patient per experiment. The germline V end is reduced by 2 bases and the J end by 4 bases; junction bases left unmatched: 2. The CDR3 goes from the cysteine to the phenylalanine over 15 residues. Only the CDR3 portion is preserved as DNA: 45 bases, with reading frame beginning at the first base. As encoded in the germline V gene, CDR1 is SGHDT while CDR2 is YYEEEE.

This clone has a handful of counts. No cognate antigen has been identified for it. It has no much larger one-base neighbor in the sample; base qualities were not kept. This TCR came from a man between 18 and 35 years old in good health. This sequence uses TRBV5-6 and TRBJ1-3, with TRBD1 matching 11 junction bases. The specimen was naive CD4+ T cells from blood. The intended sense of this specimen's cell subset or site label: true naive CD4+ T cells. In nucleotides, the sequence is TGTGCCAGCAGCTTCTGGACAGGGGGCGGAAACACCATATATTTT. It is translated as CASSFWTGGGNTIYF.